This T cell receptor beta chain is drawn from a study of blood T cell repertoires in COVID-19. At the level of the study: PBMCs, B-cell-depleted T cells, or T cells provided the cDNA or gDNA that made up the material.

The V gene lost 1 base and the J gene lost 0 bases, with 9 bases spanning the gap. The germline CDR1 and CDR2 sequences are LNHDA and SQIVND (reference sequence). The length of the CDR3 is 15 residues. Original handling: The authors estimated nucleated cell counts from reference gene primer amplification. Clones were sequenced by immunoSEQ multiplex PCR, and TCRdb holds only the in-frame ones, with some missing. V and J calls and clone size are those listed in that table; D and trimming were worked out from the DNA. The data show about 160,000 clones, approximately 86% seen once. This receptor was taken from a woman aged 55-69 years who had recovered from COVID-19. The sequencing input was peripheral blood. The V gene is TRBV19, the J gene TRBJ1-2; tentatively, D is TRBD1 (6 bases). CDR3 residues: CASSIGTATNYGYTF. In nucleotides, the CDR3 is TGTGCCAGTAGTATAGGGACAGCAACTAACTATGGCTACACCTTC.